This T cell receptor (beta chain) was recorded in a study of T cells after yellow fever vaccination. Study-wide points: Highly abundant clonotypes carried over from the bulk population could end up in FACS-sorted repertoires as contaminants. At approximately 96% for CD4 and approximately 88% for CD8, most primary-vaccination clones showed up again after the booster. It was a weaker secondary response, yet one that peaked faster, at day 5 versus 15.

Trimming took off 0 bases at V and 4 bases at J, with 12 bases between the two ends. CDR1 DFQATT and CDR2 SNEGSKA come from the germline V gene (reference sequence). The CDR3 contains 14 residues. This clonotype was detected ten times or more. Its target is unknown. Template switching by 5'RACE produced TCR cDNA, adding a universal primer site and UMIs. TCRdb reprocessed the 5' RACE reads with MiXCR, giving one entry per CDR3 protein. In the table there are 250,000 to 350,000 distinct CDR3 sequences, 3.5% to 4.5% of which are singletons. J is TRBJ1-2 and V is TRBV20-1; D unresolved. The receptor was isolated from a man between 18 and 29 years old who received the YFV17D yellow fever vaccine. The sample consisted of PBMCs, taken 15 days after the yellow fever booster vaccination. The DNA for the CDR3 is TGCAGTGCTAGAGATGCCAGGAAGAGCTATGGCTACACCTTC. Residues: CSARDARKSYGYTF.